These T cell receptor beta chains were read from a single sample in a study of T-cell memory formation after mild COVID-19. TCRdb passed the 5' RACE reads through MiXCR, listing each CDR3 protein once. The profile covers 470,000 or so distinct CDR3 sequences, with 15% to 20% appearing a single time and approximately 8.1% taken by the ten largest. Sequencing input: PBMCs or a T cell subset sorted from them (not recorded which). The origin of the receptors is an adult woman who had mild COVID-19 (a few samples of this study predate the infection). Cell type and time point are not known. Both conserved end residues are part of each CDR3. D genes are given only for firm matches. Some rows have no size entry. The others give once, few or many, or a class for an expanded clone.

d_call,clone_size,v_call,j_call,cdr3_nt,cdr3_aa
-,-,TRBV6-1,TRBJ2-2,TGTGCCAGCAGTGGGGGGGCTCCCGGGGAGCTGTTTTTT,CASSGGAPGELFF
TRBD1,-,TRBV5-5,TRBJ1-5,TGTGCCAGCAGCCCACTGGACGACAGGGCCAATCAGCCCCAGCATTTT,CASSPLDDRANQPQHF
-,few,TRBV11-1,TRBJ1-6,TGTGCCAGCAGCCCGGATGTGAACTCCTATAATTCACCCCTCCACTTT,CASSPDVNSYNSPLHF
-,few,TRBV30,TRBJ2-7,TGTGCCTGGAGTGTTGGGACCGCGCAGTACTTC,CAWSVGTAQYF
-,-,TRBV24-1,TRBJ2-3,TGTGCCACCAGTGATTACCCTGGAGGTATGGATACGCAGTATTTT,CATSDYPGGMDTQYF
TRBD2,-,TRBV6-1,TRBJ2-3,TGTGCCAGCAGTGAAGGTCCGACTAGCGGGGGTGCAGATACGCAGTATTTT,CASSEGPTSGGADTQYF
-,few,TRBV5-1,TRBJ1-1,TGCGCCAGCAGCTTGTTACAGAGCGGCACTGAAGCTTTCTTT,CASSLLQSGTEAFF
TRBD2,many,TRBV4-2,TRBJ2-1,TGTGCCAGCAGCCAAGATCCTACCGGGAGGGCCCCTCATGAGCAGTTCTTC,CASSQDPTGRAPHEQFF
TRBD2,few,TRBV20-1,TRBJ2-4,TGCAGTGCCCTAACGAGACTAGCGGGAGTCAAAAACATTCAGTACTTC,CSALTRLAGVKNIQYF
-,-,TRBV12-3/TRBV12-4,TRBJ2-3,TGTGCCAGCAGTCGCAGACGTCTAGCCGACGGGACAGATACGCAGTATTTT,CASSRRRLADGTDTQYF
TRBD2,few,TRBV6-6,TRBJ2-3,TGTGCCAGCAGTTACGGGCTAGCGGGCCGCACAGATACGCAGTATTTT,CASSYGLAGRTDTQYF
-,-,TRBV20-1,TRBJ1-5,TGCAGTGCTAGAGATGTCGGGACCGGGAGTCAGCCCCAGCATTTT,CSARDVGTGSQPQHF
-,few,TRBV4-1,TRBJ1-2,TGCGCCAGCAGCCAAGATCGAGACGGGATCTATGGCTACACCTTC,CASSQDRDGIYGYTF
-,-,TRBV7-9,TRBJ2-3,TGTGCCAGCAGCGCTGGTGACCGGACCACAGATACGCAGTATTTT,CASSAGDRTTDTQYF
-,few,TRBV19,TRBJ2-5,TGTGCCAGTGCGGAAACGGGAGAGACCCAGTACTTC,CASAETGETQYF
-,-,TRBV7-9,TRBJ2-7,TGTGCCAGCAGCCCCCCCGCAGCCATTACCTACGAGCAGTACTTC,CASSPPAAITYEQYF
-,-,TRBV6-6,TRBJ1-1,TGTGCCAGCAGTTACTCGACGGGGGGAGCGGGGGAAGCTTTCTTT,CASSYSTGGAGEAFF
-,few,TRBV29-1,TRBJ2-2,TGCAGCGTTGAACCGGGGGCCACCGGGGAGCTGTTTTTT,CSVEPGATGELFF
TRBD1,many,TRBV5-6,TRBJ2-1,TGTGCCAGCAGCGAGACAGGGGGCACTGCCCTCTACAATGAGCAGTTCTTC,CASSETGGTALYNEQFF
-,-,TRBV25-1,TRBJ2-5,TGTGCCAGCAGTGAGCTACAGGGTCAAGAGACCCAGTACTTC,CASSELQGQETQYF
-,-,TRBV7-2,TRBJ2-1,TGTGCCAGCAGACGCGATAGTAGCTCCTACAATGAGCAGTTCTTC,CASRRDSSSYNEQFF
-,few,TRBV27,TRBJ1-5,TGTGCCAAGGATAGCAATCAGCCCCAGCATTTT,CAKDSNQPQHF
-,-,TRBV5-1,TRBJ1-1,TGCGCCAGCAGCCCCGGTCCCGACAGGACCACTGAAGCTTTCTTT,CASSPGPDRTTEAFF
-,-,TRBV4-3,TRBJ2-1,TGCGCCAGCAGCCAGGGCAGGGGCGGGGAGCAGTTCTTC,CASSQGRGGEQFF
-,once,TRBV20-1,TRBJ1-2,TGCAGTGATTACACGTTCTCCTATGGCTACACCTTC,CSDYTFSYGYTF
-,few,TRBV12-3/TRBV12-4,TRBJ1-4,TGTGCCAGCAGTTTGCGGAGGGACCCCGAAAAACTGTTTTTT,CASSLRRDPEKLFF
-,-,TRBV29-1,TRBJ1-2,TGCAGCGACAGGGCCACTAACTATGGCTACACCTTC,CSDRATNYGYTF
-,many,TRBV6-1,TRBJ1-1,TGTGCCGTAATGTGGAATGGTGCGGACACTGAAGCTTTCTTT,CAVMWNGADTEAFF
TRBD2,many,TRBV29-1,TRBJ2-3,TGCAGCGTTGTCCTAACAACTCTAGCGGGGTTCTTTCAACCTAGCACAGATACGCAGTATTTT,CSVVLTTLAGFFQPSTDTQYF
-,-,TRBV7-9,TRBJ2-1,TGTGCCAGCAGCTCCGGGACCAATGAGCAGTTCTTC,CASSSGTNEQFF
TRBD2,-,TRBV29-1,TRBJ2-7,TGCAGCGTTGAAGATGGCGGGGGATACGAGCAGTACTTC,CSVEDGGGYEQYF
-,-,TRBV7-9,TRBJ1-1,TGTGCCAGCTCTGGGGAAACTGAAGCTTTCTTT,CASSGETEAFF
-,-,TRBV20-1,TRBJ1-1,TGCAGTGCTAGAGATGTGGGGAGCACTGAAGCTTTCTTT,CSARDVGSTEAFF
TRBD1,few,TRBV6-5,TRBJ2-5,TGTGCCAGCAGTAAACACAGGGGATTTTCGCAAGAGACCCAGTACTTC,CASSKHRGFSQETQYF
-,-,TRBV24-1,TRBJ2-5,TGTGCCACCAGTGATCCAAAGGACGGAGACCAAGAGACCCAGTACTTC,CATSDPKDGDQETQYF
TRBD1,-,TRBV7-2,TRBJ2-5,TGTGCCAGCAGCCCCGACAGGGCTCTCGAGACCCAGTACTTC,CASSPDRALETQYF
TRBD2,few,TRBV9,TRBJ2-7,TGTGCCAGCAGCGTAGCAGGGACTAGCGGGGTTAATGAGCAGTACTTC,CASSVAGTSGVNEQYF
TRBD2,many,TRBV4-1,TRBJ2-1,TGCGCCAGCAGCCAAGAAACGGGACTAGACTACAATGAGCAGTTCTTC,CASSQETGLDYNEQFF
TRBD1,few,TRBV9,TRBJ2-7,TGTGCCAGCAGCCCTGGACAGGGGGAGTCCTACTACGAGCAGTACTTC,CASSPGQGESYYEQYF
TRBD2,-,TRBV6-5,TRBJ2-3,TGTGCCAGCAGTTGGGGACTAGCGGGAGCCTTCCCGGGCACAGATACGCAGTATTTT,CASSWGLAGAFPGTDTQYF